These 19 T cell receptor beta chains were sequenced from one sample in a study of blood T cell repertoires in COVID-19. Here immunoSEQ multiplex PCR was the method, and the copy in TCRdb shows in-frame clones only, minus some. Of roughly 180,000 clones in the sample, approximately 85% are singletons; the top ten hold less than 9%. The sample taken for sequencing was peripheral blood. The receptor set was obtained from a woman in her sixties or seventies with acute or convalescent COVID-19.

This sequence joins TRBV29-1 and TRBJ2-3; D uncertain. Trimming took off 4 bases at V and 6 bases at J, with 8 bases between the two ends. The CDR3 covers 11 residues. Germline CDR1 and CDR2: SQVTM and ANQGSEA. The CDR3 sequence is CSVAVIDTQYF. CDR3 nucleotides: TGCAGCGTTGCGGTTATTGATACGCAGTATTTT.

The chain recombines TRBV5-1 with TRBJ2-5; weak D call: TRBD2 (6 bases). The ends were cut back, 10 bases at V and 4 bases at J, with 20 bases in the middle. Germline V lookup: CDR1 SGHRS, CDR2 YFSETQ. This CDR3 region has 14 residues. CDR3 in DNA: TGCGCCTGCCGGGCGGGGATGGTGGGAGAGACCCAGTACTTC. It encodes CACRAGMVGETQYF. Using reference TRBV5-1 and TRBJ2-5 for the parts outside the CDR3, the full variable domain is KAGVTQTPRYLIKTRGQQVTLSCSPISGHRSVSWYQQTPGQGLQFLFEYFSETQRNKGNFPGRFSGRQFSNSRSEMNVSTLELGDSALYLCACRAGMVGETQYFGPGTRLLVL.

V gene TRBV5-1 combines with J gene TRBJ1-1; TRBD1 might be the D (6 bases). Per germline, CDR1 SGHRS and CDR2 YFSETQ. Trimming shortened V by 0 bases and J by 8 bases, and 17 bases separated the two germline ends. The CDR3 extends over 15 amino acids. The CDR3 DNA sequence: TGCGCCAGCAGCTTGGATGGGCAGGGGCCGTTAGAAGCTTTCTTT. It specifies CASSLDGQGPLEAFF.

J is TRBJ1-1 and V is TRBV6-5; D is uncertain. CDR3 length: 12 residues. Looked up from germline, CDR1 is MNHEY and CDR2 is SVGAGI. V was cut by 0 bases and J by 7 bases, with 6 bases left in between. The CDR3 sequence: CASSYSTGEAFF. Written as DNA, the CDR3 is TGTGCCAGCAGTTACTCGACTGGTGAAGCTTTCTTT.

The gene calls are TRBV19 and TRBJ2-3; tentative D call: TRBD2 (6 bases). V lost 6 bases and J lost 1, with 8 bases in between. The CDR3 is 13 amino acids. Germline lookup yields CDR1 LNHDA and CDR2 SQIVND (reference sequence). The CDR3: CASRWEGTDTQYF. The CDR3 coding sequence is TGTGCCAGTAGATGGGAGGGCACAGATACGCAGTATTTT.

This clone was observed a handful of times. The CDR3 nucleotides are TGTGCCAGCAAGGTAGGACTGGCGGCTAATGGCTACACCTTC. This translates into CASKVGLAANGYTF. This sequence joins TRBV6-5 and TRBJ1-2; D not resolved. The CDR3 totals 14 residues. Trimming shortened V by 7 bases and J by 6 bases, and 18 bases separated the two germline ends. Germline assignment: CDR1 MNHEY and CDR2 SVGAGI.

The CDR3 reads CAWKGSGSWTGELFF. CDR3 bases: TGTGCCTGGAAGGGTAGCGGGAGCTGGACCGGGGAGCTGTTTTTT. The chain couples TRBV30 to TRBJ2-2; TRBD2 matches at 9 bases. The germline V gene has CDR1 GTSNPN and CDR2 SVGIG (reference sequence). The CDR3 extends over 15 amino acids. The J segment lost 5 bases and the V segment lost 4 bases, leaving 8 bases of the junction unmatched. Complete variable domain (other parts from reference TRBV30 and TRBJ2-2): SQTIHQWPATLVQPVGSPLSLECTVEGTSNPNLYWYRQAAGRGLQLLFYSVGIGQISSEVPQNLSASRPQDRQFILSSKKLLLSDSGFYLCAWKGSGSWTGELFFGEGSRLTVL.

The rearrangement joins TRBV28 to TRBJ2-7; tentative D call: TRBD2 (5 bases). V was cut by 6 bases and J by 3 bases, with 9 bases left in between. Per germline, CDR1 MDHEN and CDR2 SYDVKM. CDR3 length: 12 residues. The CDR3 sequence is CASRGRVYEQYF. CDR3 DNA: TGTGCCAGCAGAGGGAGAGTCTACGAGCAGTACTTC. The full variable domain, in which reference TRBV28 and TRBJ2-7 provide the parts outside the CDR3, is DVKVTQSSRYLVKRTGEKVFLECVQDMDHENMFWYRQDPGLGLRLIYFSYDVKMKEKGDIPEGYSVSREKKERFSLILESASTNQTSMYLCASRGRVYEQYFGPGTRLTVT.

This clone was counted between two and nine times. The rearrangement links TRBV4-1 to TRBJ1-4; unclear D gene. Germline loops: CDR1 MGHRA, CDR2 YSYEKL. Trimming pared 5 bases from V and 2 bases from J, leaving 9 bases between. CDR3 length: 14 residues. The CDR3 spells CASSSTGTNEKLFF. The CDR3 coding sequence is TGCGCCAGCAGCTCTACCGGGACTAATGAAAAACTGTTTTTT.

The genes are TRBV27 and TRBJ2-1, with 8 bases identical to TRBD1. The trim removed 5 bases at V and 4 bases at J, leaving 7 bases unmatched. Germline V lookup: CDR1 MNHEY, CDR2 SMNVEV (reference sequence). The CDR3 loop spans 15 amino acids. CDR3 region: CASSPLTGAYNEQFF. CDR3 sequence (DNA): TGTGCCAGCAGTCCGTTGACAGGGGCGTACAATGAGCAGTTCTTC.

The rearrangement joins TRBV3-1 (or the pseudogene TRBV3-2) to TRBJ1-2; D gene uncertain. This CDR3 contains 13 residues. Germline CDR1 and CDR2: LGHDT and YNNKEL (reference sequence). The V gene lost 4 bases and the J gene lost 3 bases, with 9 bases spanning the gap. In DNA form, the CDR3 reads TGTGCCAGCAGCCGGGCGCGTGACTATGGCTACACCTTC. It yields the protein CASSRARDYGYTF.

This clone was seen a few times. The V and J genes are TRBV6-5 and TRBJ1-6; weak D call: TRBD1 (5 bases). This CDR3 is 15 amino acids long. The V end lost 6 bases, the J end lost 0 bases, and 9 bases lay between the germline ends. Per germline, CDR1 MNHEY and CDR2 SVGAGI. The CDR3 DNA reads TGTGCCAGCAGGACAGAGAGCTCCTATAATTCACCCCTCCACTTT. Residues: CASRTESSYNSPLHF.

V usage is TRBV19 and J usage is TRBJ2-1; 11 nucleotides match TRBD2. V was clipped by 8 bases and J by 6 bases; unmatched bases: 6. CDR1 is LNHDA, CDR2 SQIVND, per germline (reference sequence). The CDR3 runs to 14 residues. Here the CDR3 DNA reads TGTGCCAGTGAATTTAGCGGGAGGGCCAATGAGCAGTTCTTC. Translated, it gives CASEFSGRANEQFF.

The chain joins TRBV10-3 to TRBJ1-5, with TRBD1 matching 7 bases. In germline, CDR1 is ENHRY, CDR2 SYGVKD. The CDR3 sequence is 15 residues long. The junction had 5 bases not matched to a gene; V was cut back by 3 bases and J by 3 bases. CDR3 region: CAISDEDRVNQPQHF. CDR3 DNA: TGTGCCATCAGTGATGAAGACAGGGTCAATCAGCCCCAGCATTTT.

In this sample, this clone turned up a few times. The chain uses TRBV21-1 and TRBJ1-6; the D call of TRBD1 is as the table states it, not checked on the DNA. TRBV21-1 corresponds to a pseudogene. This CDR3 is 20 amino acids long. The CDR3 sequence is CASSKALPGRRDRVRSPLHF. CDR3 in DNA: TGTGCCAGCAGCAAAGCGCTCCCTGGTAGGCGGGACAGGGTTCGGTCACCCCTCCACTTT.

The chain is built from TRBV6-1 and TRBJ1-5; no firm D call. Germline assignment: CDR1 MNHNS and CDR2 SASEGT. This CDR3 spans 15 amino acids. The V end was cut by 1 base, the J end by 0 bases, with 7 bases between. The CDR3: CASSEGVYSNQPQHF. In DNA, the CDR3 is TGTGCCAGCAGTGAAGGCGTTTATAGCAATCAGCCCCAGCATTTT.

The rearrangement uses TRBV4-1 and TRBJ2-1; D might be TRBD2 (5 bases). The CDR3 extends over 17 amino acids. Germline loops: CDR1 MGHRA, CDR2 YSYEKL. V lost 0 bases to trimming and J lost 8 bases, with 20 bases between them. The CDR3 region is CASSQDWETSYSDEQFF. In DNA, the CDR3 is TGCGCCAGCAGCCAAGATTGGGAGACTTCCTATTCCGATGAGCAGTTCTTC.

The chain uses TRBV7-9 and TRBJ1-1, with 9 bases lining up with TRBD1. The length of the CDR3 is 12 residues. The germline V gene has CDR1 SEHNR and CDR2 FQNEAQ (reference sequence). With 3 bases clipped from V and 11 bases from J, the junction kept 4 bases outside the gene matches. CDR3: CASSFRDRVAFF. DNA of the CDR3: TGTGCCAGCAGCTTCCGGGACAGGGTCGCTTTCTTT.

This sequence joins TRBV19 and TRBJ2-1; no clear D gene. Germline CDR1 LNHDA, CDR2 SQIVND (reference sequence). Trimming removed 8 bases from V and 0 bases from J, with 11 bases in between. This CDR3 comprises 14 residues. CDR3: CASARSSSYNEQFF. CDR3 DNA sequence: TGTGCCAGTGCGAGGTCGAGCTCCTACAATGAGCAGTTCTTC.